The 26 T cell receptor beta chains in this list originate from one sample, sequenced in a study of blood T cell repertoires in COVID-19. Measured with immunoSEQ multiplex PCR; TCRdb has only the in-frame clones, and not every one. The repertoire holds more than 85,000 clones, with approximately 85% as singletons. The specimen was peripheral blood. These receptors all stem from a man aged 40-49 years with active or convalescent COVID-19.

V gene TRBV15 combines with J gene TRBJ2-7, with a possible D match to TRBD1 (6 bases). CDR3 size: 13 residues. Germline values: CDR1 LNHNV, CDR2 YYDKDF (reference sequence). V gave up 5 bases and J gave up 2 bases, with 10 bases separating them. The CDR3 here is CATSPRQAYEQYF. DNA of the CDR3: TGTGCCACCAGCCCCCGACAGGCCTACGAGCAGTACTTC.

This chain uses TRBV7-2 with TRBJ2-2; TRBD1 matches 9 bases. The CDR3 is 15 residues long. Germline V gene lookup returns CDR1 SGHTA and CDR2 FQGNSA. V dropped 5 bases and J dropped 7; count of bases not matched to a gene: 8. CDR3 DNA sequence: TGTGCCAGCAGCCCAGAAAGGACAGGGGTCGGGGAGCTGTTTTTT. Translation gives CASSPERTGVGELFF.

In the case of this clone: The sample carries other DNA sequences with the same CDR3. V usage is TRBV18 and J usage is TRBJ2-3; 14 positions match TRBD2. Germline V lookup: CDR1 KGHSH, CDR2 LQKENI. J gave up 1 base and V 0 bases, and 0 bases lay outside the gene matches. CDR3 length equals 17 residues. The CDR3 loop reads CASSPPGLAGGTDTQYF. CDR3 in DNA: TGTGCCAGCTCACCACCGGGACTAGCGGGGGGCACAGATACGCAGTATTTT.

The chain is built from TRBV18 and TRBJ1-3; D is undetermined. The germline gives CDR1 KGHSH, CDR2 LQKENI. The CDR3 is 15 residues long. Trimming shortened V by 0 bases and J by 2 bases, and 8 bases separated the two germline ends. CDR3 protein: CASSPPMAAGNTIYF. The CDR3 DNA is TGTGCCAGCTCACCACCGATGGCAGCTGGAAACACCATATATTTT.

The chain uses TRBV2 and TRBJ1-2, with 10 bases matching TRBD1. Germline loops: CDR1 SNHLY, CDR2 FYNNEI. This CDR3 contains 15 residues. The ends lost 7 bases at V and 8 bases at J; junction bases unmatched: 13. The CDR3 region has the DNA TGTGCCAGCATCCCATTCGACAGGGGGCAGGGGGGCTACACCTTC. The encoded protein is CASIPFDRGQGGYTF.

The J gene is TRBJ1-6, the V gene TRBV4-2; tentatively, D is TRBD1 (6 bases). Germline values: CDR1 LGHNA, CDR2 YNFKEQ. CDR3 length: 15 residues. V shed 5 bases and J shed 4 bases, with 12 bases lying between them. CDR3 loop: CASSEGGRYNSPLHF. The CDR3, as DNA: TGTGCCAGCAGCGAAGGGGGGCGATATAATTCACCCCTCCACTTT.

The J gene is TRBJ1-2, the V gene TRBV3-1 (or the pseudogene TRBV3-2), with no clear D. V lost 1 base and J lost 4, with 19 bases in between. Per germline, CDR1 LGHDT and CDR2 YNNKEL (reference sequence). The length of the CDR3 is 17 residues. CDR3 bases: TGTGCCAGCAGCCAAGTCCTTAGTGTGGAGTTTTCCTATGGCTACACCTTC. It yields the protein CASSQVLSVEFSYGYTF.

The V gene is TRBV25-1, the J gene TRBJ2-7; TRBD1 agrees at 7 bases. CDR1 and CDR2 (germline): MGHDK, SYGVNS. This CDR3 spans 15 amino acids. Trimming removed 4 bases from V and 0 bases from J; junction bases left unmatched: 6. The CDR3 nucleotides read TGTGCCAGCAGTGCAAGACAGGGTGGCTCCTACGAGCAGTACTTC. This translates into CASSARQGGSYEQYF.

The chain links TRBV19 to TRBJ1-2; the D gene is possibly TRBD1 (5 bases). Germline CDR1 and CDR2: LNHDA and SQIVND (reference sequence). The CDR3 has 14 amino acids. Between the trimmed V and J ends, which lost 1 base and 2 bases, there was a span of 8 bases. The CDR3 DNA sequence: TGTGCCAGTAGTATAGTTGGGGGGAACTATGGCTACACCTTC. Residues: CASSIVGGNYGYTF.

The chain is built from TRBV19 and TRBJ2-6, with TRBD2 matching over 12 bases. This CDR3 has 18 residues. Unmatched junction bases numbered 8, after V lost 4 bases and J lost 4 bases. From germline, CDR1 is LNHDA and CDR2 SQIVND (reference sequence). The CDR3 DNA reads TGTGCCAGTAGTAGGGCTAGCGGGGGGGCGTCCGGGGCCAACGTCCTGACTTTC. As protein: CASSRASGGASGANVLTF.

This chain links TRBV7-2 with TRBJ2-5, with D possibly TRBD2 on 6 matching bases. V was cut by 2 bases and J by 1 base, with 11 bases left in between. Germline V gene sequence: CDR1 SGHTA, CDR2 FQGNSA. CDR3 length: 15 amino acids. The CDR3 DNA sequence: TGTGCCAGCAGCTTAACTGGGGGGTTCCAAGAGACCCAGTACTTC. Translated, it gives CASSLTGGFQETQYF.

This chain joins TRBV12-5 and TRBJ2-5; 8 bases map to TRBD2. Per the germline V gene, CDR1 is LGHNT and CDR2 is FRNRAP. The trim removed 4 bases at V and 1 base at J, leaving 11 bases unmatched. This CDR3 has 17 amino acids. The CDR3 sequence: CASGSSAGGGSQETQYF. The DNA of the CDR3 is TGTGCTAGTGGTTCCTCGGCCGGCGGGGGGTCCCAAGAGACCCAGTACTTC.

CDR3 sequence: CASSETGIEKLFF. The CDR3 DNA reads as TGTGCCAGCAGTGAAACAGGGATTGAAAAACTGTTTTTT. The V call is TRBV2, the J call TRBJ1-4; the D gene is possibly TRBD1 (6 bases). The CDR3 is 13 residues long. CDR1 is SNHLY and CDR2 is FYNNEI in the germline V gene. Trimming left V 2 bases short and J 7 bases short, with 8 bases between.

This clone was seen a few times. The chain couples TRBV6-5 to TRBJ2-2; 7 bases match TRBD2. This CDR3 comprises 13 residues. V gave up 6 bases and J gave up 5 bases; unmatched junction bases: 3. The V gene's germline CDR1 is MNHEY and CDR2 SVGAGI. In DNA, the CDR3 is TGTGCCAGCAGGACAGCGGGGACCGGGGAGCTGTTTTTT. Amino acid sequence: CASRTAGTGELFF.

This rearrangement joins TRBV5-1 to TRBJ1-4; D possibly corresponds to TRBD1 (6 bases). CDR1 is SGHRS and CDR2 is YFSETQ in the germline V gene. V lost 1 base and J lost 4, with 11 bases in between. CDR3 length: 15 amino acids. The CDR3: CASSLSQGINEKLFF. The CDR3 region has the DNA TGCGCCAGCAGCTTGTCCCAGGGGATTAATGAAAAACTGTTTTTT.

The rearrangement links TRBV2 to TRBJ2-6; TRBD2 matches at 7 bases. Germline V gene data show CDR1 as SNHLY and CDR2 as FYNNEI. CDR3 length: 15 amino acids. V lost 3 bases and J lost 3; bases outside the gene matches: 2. The CDR3: CASSEGGSGANVLTF. In DNA form, the CDR3 reads TGTGCCAGCAGTGAGGGAGGGAGTGGGGCCAACGTCCTGACTTTC. Complete variable domain (other parts from reference TRBV2 and TRBJ2-6): EPEVTQTPSHQVTQMGQEVILRCVPISNHLYFYWYRQILGQKVEFLVSFYNNEISEKSEIFDDQFSVERPDGSNFTLKIRSTKLEDSAMYFCASSEGGSGANVLTFGAGSRLTVL.

This clone was seen once. The chain couples TRBV7-9 to TRBJ1-4; a possible D gene is TRBD1 (6 bases). This CDR3 contains 14 residues. The V end was cut by 5 bases, the J end by 4 bases, with 11 bases between. Germline assignment: CDR1 SEHNR and CDR2 FQNEAQ (reference sequence). The CDR3 DNA reads TGTGCCAGCAGCCGGGACATCGGTAATGAAAAACTGTTTTTT. Its protein is CASSRDIGNEKLFF.

CDR3 sequence (DNA): TGTGCCAGTAGTAGTCCGGGACAGGCAAACAATCAGCCCCAGCATTTT. It is translated as CASSSPGQANNQPQHF. The V call is TRBV19, the J call TRBJ1-5; 8 bases match TRBD1. CDR3 length: 16 amino acids. Trimming removed 4 bases from V and 3 bases from J; junction bases left unmatched: 8. Germline CDR1 and CDR2: LNHDA and SQIVND (reference sequence).

The gene calls are TRBV3-1 (or the pseudogene TRBV3-2) and TRBJ2-7; tentative D call: TRBD2 (5 bases). V was shortened by 0 bases and J by 0 bases, with 15 bases between the two germline ends. The CDR3 loop spans 17 amino acids. Germline V gene sequence: CDR1 LGHDT, CDR2 YNNKEL (reference sequence). For the CDR3, the DNA is TGTGCCAGCAGCCAAGACGGAAGAGGGTCTCGCTCCTACGAGCAGTACTTC. Translation gives CASSQDGRGSRSYEQYF.

The genes are TRBV5-1 and TRBJ1-4, with a possible D match to TRBD1 (6 bases). V was clipped by 0 bases and J by 5 bases, with 8 bases between them. This CDR3 comprises 14 residues. Per germline, CDR1 SGHRS and CDR2 YFSETQ. The CDR3 DNA is TGCGCCAGCAGCTTGGCAGGGGTGAATGAAAAACTGTTTTTT. Amino acid sequence: CASSLAGVNEKLFF.

The chain uses TRBV5-5 and TRBJ2-5, with a tentative D call TRBD2 (5 bases). The V end lost 5 bases, the J end lost 1 base, and 12 bases lay between the germline ends. This CDR3 comprises 14 residues. Looked up from germline, CDR1 is SGHKS and CDR2 is YYEKEE (reference sequence). The CDR3 sequence: CASSGVGGQETQYF. The CDR3 bases are TGTGCCAGCAGTGGGGTTGGAGGCCAAGAGACCCAGTACTTC. The variable domain in full, with the rest retrieved from reference TRBV5-5 and TRBJ2-5, is DAGVTQSPTHLIKTRGQQVTLRCSPISGHKSVSWYQQVLGQGPQFIFQYYEKEERGRGNFPDRFSARQFPNYSSELNVNALLLGDSALYLCASSGVGGQETQYFGPGTRLLVL.

The V and J genes are TRBV5-1 and TRBJ2-1, with D perhaps matching TRBD1 (5 bases). V shed 2 bases and J shed 4 bases, with 10 bases lying between them. The length of the CDR3 is 14 residues. Germline-derived CDR1 and CDR2 are SGHRS and YFSETQ. CDR3 sequence (DNA): TGCGCCAGCAGCTTCACGACAGAATACAATGAGCAGTTCTTC. The encoded protein is CASSFTTEYNEQFF.

The V call is TRBV18, the J call TRBJ1-1; 7 nucleotides align to TRBD1. V gave up 4 bases and J gave up 4 bases; unmatched junction bases: 6. Germline-derived CDR1 and CDR2 are KGHSH and LQKENI. The CDR3 is 14 residues long. The CDR3 bases are TGTGCCAGCTCACAAACCGACAGGGTCACTGAAGCTTTCTTT. Translating it yields CASSQTDRVTEAFF. The variable domain in full, with the rest retrieved from reference TRBV18 and TRBJ1-1, is NAGVMQNPRHLVRRRGQEARLRCSPMKGHSHVYWYRQLPEEGLKFMVYLQKENIIDESGMPKERFSAEFPKEGPSILRIQQVVRGDSAAYFCASSQTDRVTEAFFGQGTRLTVV.

The gene calls are TRBV3-1 (or the pseudogene TRBV3-2) and TRBJ1-2; maybe TRBD1 (5 bases). V gave up 2 bases and J gave up 8 bases, with 9 bases separating them. This CDR3 has 12 amino acids. Germline CDR1 reads LGHDT; CDR2 reads YNNKEL (reference sequence). The CDR3 reads CASSQTDTGYTF. The CDR3, as DNA: TGTGCCAGCAGCCAAACGGACACCGGCTACACCTTC.

The gene calls are TRBV3-1 (or the pseudogene TRBV3-2) and TRBJ1-2; 9 nucleotides line up with TRBD1. After removal of 4 bases from V and 7 bases from J, the junction contained 7 bases not matched to a gene. CDR3 length: 14 residues. Germline V gene data show CDR1 as LGHDT and CDR2 as YNNKEL (reference sequence). Here the CDR3 reads CASSLRDREGGYTF. CDR3 DNA: TGTGCCAGCAGCCTCCGGGACAGGGAGGGTGGCTACACCTTC.

Comment on this clone: Other DNA sequences in the sample encode the same CDR3. CDR3 sequence reads: CASSVGGGQETQYF. The DNA for the CDR3 is TGTGCCAGCAGCGTCGGGGGAGGCCAAGAGACCCAGTACTTC. The rearrangement links TRBV9 to TRBJ2-5, with a tentative D call TRBD2 (6 bases). Germline CDR1 is SGDLS and CDR2 is YYNGEE. This CDR3 has 14 residues. The germline V and J ends were trimmed by 2 bases and 1 base, with 9 bases remaining between them. The complete variable domain, with remaining parts taken from reference TRBV9 and TRBJ2-5, reads DSGVTQTPKHLITATGQRVTLRCSPRSGDLSVYWYQQSLDQGLQFLIQYYNGEERAKGNILERFSAQQFPDLHSELNLSSLELGDSALYFCASSVGGGQETQYFGPGTRLLVL.